The clone carrying this T cell receptor (beta chain) was found a few times. Its antigen is as yet unknown. The data are from a study of beta chain features in type 1 diabetes. A single heparinised blood sample, averaging roughly 100 mL, was obtained per donor. Post-sort purity exceeded 98% for all sorted populations. Study-wide results and caveats: PCR might preferentially amplify shorter templates, equally in patients and controls.

Since all of the isolated RNA was reverse transcribed, expressed TCRB transcripts were what got sequenced. The data were produced by immunoSEQ multiplex PCR, yet TCRdb's version contains in-frame clones alone and is incomplete. The sample lists 350,000 to 450,000 clones, over 13% seen once, with about 0.02% in the top ten. This CDR3 spans 15 amino acids. The V gene's germline CDR1 is SGHVS and CDR2 FNYEAQ. V lost 5 bases and J 5 bases, leaving 18 bases between the germline ends. The chain recombines TRBV7-6 with TRBJ2-5; the D gene is possibly TRBD1 (6 bases). The receptor was isolated from a woman aged 18-30 years in good health. Source material: naive CD4+ T cells from blood. The CDR3 nucleotides are TGTGCCAGCAGCCCTAGACAGGTCGCACGGGAGACCCAGTACTTC. This translates into CASSPRQVARETQYF.